This T cell receptor beta chain was captured in a study of CD8+ T cells in alopecia areata. In the study overall: Affected scalp percentage determined the severity score of treated patients. Findings and limits, study-wide: The study found that many expanded lesional clones persisted in scalp and blood during tofacitinib. TCR sharing was clearer in mice than between patients, perhaps partly owing to patient HLA diversity.

In the case of this clone: What it binds is not known.

cDNA serving as the sequencing template came from extracted, reverse transcribed RNA. The repertoire was sequenced with immunoSEQ multiplex PCR; TCRdb's copy has only in-frame clones and lacks some. The repertoire holds around 140,000 clones, with around 83% as singletons. As for treatment: oral pan-JAK inhibitor, 5-10 mg twice daily. The TCR originated in a human donor with alopecia areata. The source material was CD8+ T cells sorted from blood, sampled at week 4, from a patient treated with tofacitinib.

The CDR3 spells CASSQDPLGTLETQYF. CDR3 nucleotide sequence: TGCGCCAGCAGCCAAGATCCTCTCGGGACACTAGAGACCCAGTACTTC. The chain links TRBV4-1 to TRBJ2-5, with D tentatively TRBD1 (6 bases). From germline, CDR1 is MGHRA and CDR2 YSYEKL. The CDR3 loop spans 16 amino acids. V was pared by 0 bases and J by 4 bases, with 15 bases between.